The TCR beta chain under discussion was sequenced for a study of cytomegalovirus exposure and HLA in healthy donors. Whole-study findings and limits: One variant, a missense change in DCLRE1C, was linked in a later analysis to TCR beta V- and J-gene trimming.

A multiplex PCR was run with 60 Vbeta primers and 13 Jbeta primers. TCRdb's copy holds only in-frame clones and misses some; the assay was immunoSEQ multiplex PCR. The sample contains over 110,000 clones, 70% to 80% of which appear only once. In regard to this clone: Its antigen is currently unknown.

Sequenced sample: PBMCs. This receptor was taken from a female donor in good health and CMV-seronegative.

CDR3 sequence: CASSEVLAGVSEQFF. CDR3 bases: TGTGCCAGCAGTGAGGTACTAGCGGGAGTCTCTGAGCAGTTCTTC. V usage is TRBV2 and J usage is TRBJ2-1; TRBD2 agrees at 11 bases. The CDR3 is made up of 15 amino acids. The V and J ends lost 3 bases and 9 bases, in that order; junction bases with no gene match: 7. Germline V CDR1 and CDR2: SNHLY, FYNNEI.